The 21 T cell receptor beta chains reported below all come from one sample, sequenced in a study of T-cell reconstitution after alpha-beta-depleted transplantation in children. Unique molecular identifiers were built into the TCRbeta library. One entry per CDR3 protein, called by TCRdb with MiXCR from the PCR reads. The data hold over 300,000 distinct CDR3 sequences, with 10% to 13% observed a single time. Material: PBMCs from the stem cell graft donor, obtained from the stem cell graft. Receptors originate from a human donor who donated a stem cell graft to a child with acute lymphoblastic leukemia.

The rearrangement links TRBV6-2 or TRBV6-3 to TRBJ2-1; D remains unclear. Germline V gene data show CDR1 as MNHEY and CDR2 as SVGEGT. V was pared by 5 bases and J by 9 bases, with 8 bases between. The CDR3 has 11 residues. The chain's CDR3 is CASSQSTEQFF. CDR3 sequence (DNA): TGTGCCAGCAGTCAAAGCACTGAGCAGTTCTTC.

This clonotype has just a few counts. The V call is TRBV5-1, the J call TRBJ1-1; D gene ambiguous. The CDR3 is made up of 13 amino acids. The germline V gene encodes CDR1 SGHRS and CDR2 YFSETQ. V lost 4 bases to trimming and J lost 6 bases, with 13 bases between them. CDR3 nucleotide sequence: TGCGCCAGCAGCCAACCCCCGCAGCCTGAAGCTTTCTTT. Residues: CASSQPPQPEAFF.

This clonotype was picked up a small number of times. This sequence joins TRBV4-3 and TRBJ2-1, with 7 bases fitting TRBD2. Losses at the gene ends were 3 bases for V and 8 bases for J; bases not matched to a gene: 7. The CDR3 covers 14 residues. Germline V gene lookup returns CDR1 LGHNA and CDR2 YSLEER. This CDR3 reads CASSHGRELDEQFF. The DNA for the CDR3 is TGCGCCAGCAGCCATGGGCGGGAGCTAGATGAGCAGTTCTTC.

J is TRBJ2-3 and V is TRBV9; TRBD2 aligns across 10 bases. The CDR3 totals 15 residues. With 0 bases clipped from V and 9 bases from J, the junction kept 7 bases outside the gene matches. CDR1 is SGDLS and CDR2 is YYNGEE in the germline V gene. The CDR3 sequence is CASSVGGLAGATQYF. For the CDR3, the DNA is TGTGCCAGCAGCGTAGGAGGTCTAGCGGGAGCCACGCAGTATTTT. The variable domain in full, completed from reference TRBV9 and TRBJ2-3, reads DSGVTQTPKHLITATGQRVTLRCSPRSGDLSVYWYQQSLDQGLQFLIQYYNGEERAKGNILERFSAQQFPDLHSELNLSSLELGDSALYFCASSVGGLAGATQYFGPGTRLTVL.

In its sample, this clonotype was seen a few times. The genes are TRBV7-9 and TRBJ2-5; D possibly corresponds to TRBD2 (5 bases). The CDR3 spans 15 residues. CDR1 is SEHNR and CDR2 is FQNEAQ in the germline V gene (reference sequence). Trimming stripped 1 base from V and 4 bases from J, with 13 bases between. CDR3: CASSLVAKFLETQYF. The CDR3 bases are TGTGCCAGCAGCTTAGTAGCGAAGTTTTTAGAGACCCAGTACTTC.

The chain couples TRBV2 to TRBJ2-7; D possibly matches TRBD1 or TRBD2 (5 bases each). The CDR3 covers 16 residues. Germline V gene data show CDR1 as SNHLY and CDR2 as FYNNEI. V was clipped by 6 bases and J by 2 bases, with 20 bases between them. The chain's CDR3 is CASRETPGGITYEQYF. CDR3 DNA sequence: TGTGCCAGCAGGGAGACCCCTGGGGGAATAACCTACGAGCAGTACTTC.

A few counts support this clonotype. This chain joins TRBV7-2 and TRBJ2-2; 7 bases match TRBD1. This CDR3 has 16 residues. The V gene end was trimmed by 4 bases and the J gene end by 1 base; junction bases not matched to a gene: 6. Germline V gives CDR1 SGHTA, CDR2 FQGNSA. The CDR3 spells CASSSLTGLNTGELFF. CDR3 DNA: TGTGCCAGCAGCTCGTTGACAGGGCTGAACACCGGGGAGCTGTTTTTT.

This clonotype was found a few times. The gene calls are TRBV15 and TRBJ2-5, with 9 positions matching TRBD2. CDR3 length equals 16 residues. Unmatched junction bases numbered 7, after V lost 0 bases and J lost 5 bases. Looked up from germline, CDR1 is LNHNV and CDR2 is YYDKDF (reference sequence). CDR3 sequence reads: CATSRDSGSSLETQYF. The CDR3 bases are TGTGCCACCAGCAGAGATAGCGGGAGTAGTTTGGAGACCCAGTACTTC.

This clonotype turned up a few times. The gene calls are TRBV4-1 and TRBJ2-3, with TRBD2 identical over 7 bases. The CDR3 extends over 16 amino acids. Germline V CDR1 and CDR2: MGHRA, YSYEKL. V trimming: 1 base; J trimming: 0 bases; junction bases outside the gene matches: 4. This CDR3 is CASSQVGRRSTDTQYF. For the CDR3, the DNA is TGCGCCAGCAGCCAAGTCGGGAGGAGGAGCACAGATACGCAGTATTTT.

This clonotype was detected many times. This rearrangement joins TRBV12-3 or TRBV12-4 to TRBJ2-2; D gene unclear. Trimming left V 5 bases short and J 4 bases short, with 11 bases between. This CDR3 is 14 amino acids long. DNA of the CDR3: TGTGCCAGCAGTAGGCGGACCATCACCGGGGAGCTGTTTTTT. It specifies CASSRRTITGELFF.

This clonotype was found many times. V gene TRBV5-1 combines with J gene TRBJ2-5; 14 bases agree with TRBD2. Trimming took 3 bases from V and 1 from J; bases not matched to a gene: 5. Germline CDR1 is SGHRS and CDR2 is YFSETQ. This CDR3 is 17 amino acids long. The CDR3 nucleotides read TGCGCCAGCAGCTGGACCGGGACTAGCGGGAGCCAAGAGACCCAGTACTTC. It yields the protein CASSWTGTSGSQETQYF.

The chain combines TRBV30 with TRBJ1-3; possibly TRBD1 for D (5 bases). Germline V CDR1 and CDR2: GTSNPN, SVGIG (reference sequence). The CDR3 consists of 18 residues. Trimming took 3 bases from V and 0 from J, leaving 21 bases between them. The CDR3 DNA reads TGTGCCTGGAGGTTGACCTCCCGAGGGGCTCTCTCTGGAAACACCATATATTTT. Its translation is CAWRLTSRGALSGNTIYF. Drawing the rest from reference TRBV30 and TRBJ1-3, the complete variable domain is SQTIHQWPATLVQPVGSPLSLECTVEGTSNPNLYWYRQAAGRGLQLLFYSVGIGQISSEVPQNLSASRPQDRQFILSSKKLLLSDSGFYLCAWRLTSRGALSGNTIYFGEGSWLTVV.

J is TRBJ2-7 and V is TRBV27; 8 bases are a match to TRBD2. Trimming took 4 bases from V and 3 from J; bases not matched to a gene: 14. The CDR3 contains 17 residues. Germline V gives CDR1 MNHEY, CDR2 SMNVEV (reference sequence). The CDR3 coding sequence is TGTGCCAGCAGTTCCATCCCAGGAAGCGGGGGTTACTACGAGCAGTACTTC. Protein product: CASSSIPGSGGYYEQYF.

Only a few counts were recorded for this clonotype. The V and J genes are TRBV12-3 or TRBV12-4 and TRBJ2-5; tentatively, D is TRBD2 (6 bases). CDR3 length: 14 amino acids. Trimming pared 5 bases from V and 0 bases from J, leaving 10 bases between. The CDR3 protein is CASSRDFYQETQYF. DNA for the CDR3: TGTGCCAGCAGTCGGGACTTCTACCAAGAGACCCAGTACTTC.

There are a few counts of this clonotype. The chain has TRBV5-6 and TRBJ2-4; no clear D. The germline V gene has CDR1 SGHDT and CDR2 YYEEEE. CDR3 size: 16 residues. Trimming took off 0 bases at V and 3 bases at J, with 13 bases between the two ends. CDR3 loop: CASSLGVTERKNIQYF. CDR3 nucleotides: TGTGCCAGCAGCTTGGGGGTGACGGAGCGCAAAAACATTCAGTACTTC.

This clonotype was picked up many times. This chain links TRBV19 with TRBJ1-1; maybe TRBD1 (5 bases). Germline CDR1 reads LNHDA; CDR2 reads SQIVND (reference sequence). The length of the CDR3 is 13 residues. V was cut by 7 bases and J by 0 bases, with 9 bases left in between. The CDR3 DNA reads TGTGCCAGTACAAAGGGGATGAACACTGAAGCTTTCTTT. It is translated as CASTKGMNTEAFF.

This rearrangement joins TRBV12-3 or TRBV12-4 to TRBJ1-3; D gene ambiguous. Deletions cut 2 bases from V and 0 bases from J, with 14 bases between. The CDR3 runs to 17 residues. The CDR3 bases are TGTGCCAGCAGTTTAAGGGCCGTCACGAGCTCTGGAAACACCATATATTTT. Protein: CASSLRAVTSSGNTIYF.

This clonotype has a count of ten or more. This chain links TRBV27 with TRBJ1-1; TRBD1 agrees at 7 bases. Germline V gene data show CDR1 as MNHEY and CDR2 as SMNVEV (reference sequence). The CDR3 totals 14 residues. V dropped 5 bases and J dropped 1; count of bases not matched to a gene: 4. The CDR3 sequence is CASSPGGGNTEAFF. The CDR3 region has the DNA TGTGCCAGCAGTCCAGGGGGTGGGAACACTGAAGCTTTCTTT.

The chain uses TRBV4-3 and TRBJ2-3, with TRBD1 identical over 11 bases. Germline V gives CDR1 LGHNA, CDR2 YSLEER. V shed 3 bases and J 5 bases; nucleotides not matched to a gene: 10. CDR3 length: 17 amino acids. The CDR3 coding sequence is TGCGCCAGCAGCCAGAGAAGGGACAGGGGGTATGAAGATACGCAGTATTTT. Translation: CASSQRRDRGYEDTQYF.

This clonotype was picked up a small number of times. This chain joins TRBV7-9 and TRBJ2-2; no clear D gene. The CDR3 spans 14 residues. Germline loops: CDR1 SEHNR, CDR2 FQNEAQ (reference sequence). The ends were cut back, 1 base at V and 4 bases at J, with 7 bases in the middle. CDR3 protein: CASSLGQRTGELFF. The CDR3 DNA reads TGTGCCAGCAGCTTAGGGCAGCGCACCGGGGAGCTGTTTTTT.

This clonotype was detected only a few times. One end of the junction fails to match germline, which may point to a read error. V usage is TRBV7-9 and J usage is TRBJ2-3; D tentatively fits TRBD1 or TRBD2 (5 bases each). Germline CDR1 reads SEHNR; CDR2 reads FQNEAQ (reference sequence). CDR3 length: 16 amino acids. This CDR3 is CASSPAWDRSTDTQYF. CDR3 DNA sequence: TGTGCCAGCAGCCCCGCCTGGGACCGAAGCACGGATACGCAGTATTTT.